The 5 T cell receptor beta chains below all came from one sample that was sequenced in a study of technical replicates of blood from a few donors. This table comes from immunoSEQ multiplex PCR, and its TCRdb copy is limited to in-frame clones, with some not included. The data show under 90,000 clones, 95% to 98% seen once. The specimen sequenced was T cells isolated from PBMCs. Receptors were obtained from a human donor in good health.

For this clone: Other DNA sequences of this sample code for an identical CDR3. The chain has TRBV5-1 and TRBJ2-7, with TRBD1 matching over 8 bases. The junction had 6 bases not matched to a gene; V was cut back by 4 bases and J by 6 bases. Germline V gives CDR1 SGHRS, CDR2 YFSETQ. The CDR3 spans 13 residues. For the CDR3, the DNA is TGCGCCAGCAGCCTCGGACAGGGAGGCGAGCAGTACTTC. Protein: CASSLGQGGEQYF.

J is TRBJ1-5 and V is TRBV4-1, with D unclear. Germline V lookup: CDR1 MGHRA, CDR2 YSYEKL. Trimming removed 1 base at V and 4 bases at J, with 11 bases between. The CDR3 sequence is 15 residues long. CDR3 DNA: TGCGCCAGCAGCCAAGGAAGACAAGAGAATCAGCCCCAGCATTTT. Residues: CASSQGRQENQPQHF.

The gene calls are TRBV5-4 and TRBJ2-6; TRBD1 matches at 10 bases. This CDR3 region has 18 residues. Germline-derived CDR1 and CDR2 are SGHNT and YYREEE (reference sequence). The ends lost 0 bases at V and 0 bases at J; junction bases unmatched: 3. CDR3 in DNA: TGTGCCAGCAGCTTGGGGACAGGGGGACACTCTGGGGCCAACGTCCTGACTTTC. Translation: CASSLGTGGHSGANVLTF.

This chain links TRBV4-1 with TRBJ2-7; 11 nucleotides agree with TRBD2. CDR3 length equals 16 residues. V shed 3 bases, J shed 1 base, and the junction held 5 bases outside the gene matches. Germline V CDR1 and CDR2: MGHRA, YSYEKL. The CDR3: CASSHQGLAVSYEQYF. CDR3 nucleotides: TGCGCCAGCAGCCACCAGGGACTAGCGGTATCCTACGAGCAGTACTTC.

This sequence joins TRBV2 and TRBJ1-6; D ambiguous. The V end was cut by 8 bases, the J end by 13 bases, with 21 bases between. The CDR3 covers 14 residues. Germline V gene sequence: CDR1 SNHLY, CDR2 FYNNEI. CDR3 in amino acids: CASHMTFLQFPLHF. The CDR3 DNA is TGTGCCAGCCACATGACATTTCTTCAGTTTCCCCTCCACTTT. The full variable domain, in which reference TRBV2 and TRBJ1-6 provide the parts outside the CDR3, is EPEVTQTPSHQVTQMGQEVILRCVPISNHLYFYWYRQILGQKVEFLVSFYNNEISEKSEIFDDQFSVERPDGSNFTLKIRSTKLEDSAMYFCASHMTFLQFPLHFGNGTRLTVT.